The 11 T cell receptor beta chains presented below share a single source sample, sequenced in a study of CD8 T cells in Susac syndrome. Random-hexamer reverse transcription was applied to 0.5 to 1 ug RNA. TCRdb passed the immunoSEQ multiplex PCR reads through MiXCR, listing each CDR3 protein once. The sample lists 150,000 to 180,000 distinct CDR3 sequences, 90% to 95% occurring once. The sample comprised CD4+ T cells from PBMCs. The receptors derive from a human donor with Susac syndrome.

The V call is TRBV20-1, the J call TRBJ2-5; 8 bases agree with TRBD2. This CDR3 comprises 13 residues. Germline V gene lookup returns CDR1 DFQATT and CDR2 SNEGSKA (reference sequence). DNA for the CDR3: TGCCCGAGGGGGAGCGGGGGTGGGGAGACCCAGTACTTC. This gives the protein CPRGSGGGETQYF.

The CDR3 protein is CASSLATLNTGELFF. As DNA, the CDR3 is TGTGCCAGCAGCTTAGCTACCCTTAACACCGGGGAGCTGTTTTTT. V gene TRBV5-4 combines with J gene TRBJ2-2, with D uncertain. V lost 2 bases to trimming and J lost 2 bases, with 10 bases between them. The CDR3 is 15 residues long. Germline CDR1 and CDR2: SGHNT and YYREEE (reference sequence).

The chain combines TRBV7-9 with TRBJ1-6; 10 bases fit TRBD1. Germline trimming cut 3 bases from V and 14 bases from J; bases unmatched to any gene: 7. Germline V gives CDR1 SEHNR, CDR2 FQNEAQ (reference sequence). The CDR3 extends over 14 amino acids. The DNA for the CDR3 is TGTGCCAGCAGCTTCGGACAGGGGGAATTCACCCTCCACTTT. Protein product: CASSFGQGEFTLHF.

This chain joins TRBV18 and TRBJ2-7, with 10 bases lining up with TRBD2. V was pared by 3 bases and J by 5 bases, with 4 bases of the junction left unmatched. The CDR3 sequence is 14 residues long. The germline gives CDR1 KGHSH, CDR2 LQKENI. The CDR3 protein is CASSPGTSVHEQYF. Here the CDR3 DNA reads TGTGCCAGCTCACCCGGGACTAGCGTCCACGAGCAGTACTTC. The variable domain in full, with the rest retrieved from reference TRBV18 and TRBJ2-7, is NAGVMQNPRHLVRRRGQEARLRCSPMKGHSHVYWYRQLPEEGLKFMVYLQKENIIDESGMPKERFSAEFPKEGPSILRIQQVVRGDSAAYFCASSPGTSVHEQYFGPGTRLTVT.

CDR3 protein: CASSLAPSGAEKLFF. The CDR3 nucleotides read TGTGCCAGCAGCTTAGCCCCCTCGGGGGCTGAAAAACTGTTTTTT. This chain links TRBV11-2 with TRBJ1-4, with D possibly TRBD1 on 6 matching bases. This CDR3 spans 15 amino acids. CDR1 and CDR2 (germline): SGHAT, FQNNGV. Deletions cut 1 base from V and 7 bases from J, with 13 bases between.

The chain is built from TRBV7-3 and TRBJ2-1; TRBD1 aligns across 9 bases. Germline assignment: CDR1 SGHTA and CDR2 FQGTGA. The CDR3 consists of 19 residues. Germline trimming cut 0 bases from V and 6 bases from J; bases unmatched to any gene: 15. CDR3 sequence: CASSLTGQGTLRIGNEQFF. In DNA, the CDR3 is TGTGCCAGCAGCTTAACCGGACAGGGGACTTTGAGAATCGGCAATGAGCAGTTCTTC.

The rearrangement links TRBV5-1 to TRBJ2-3, with D hard to call. This CDR3 comprises 16 residues. V dropped 0 bases and J dropped 1 base, with 12 bases sitting between them. The V gene's germline CDR1 is SGHRS and CDR2 YFSETQ. CDR3 bases: TGCGCCAGCAGCTTGGATCCGACTCCGGGCACAGATACGCAGTATTTT. Amino acid sequence: CASSLDPTPGTDTQYF.

The rearrangement joins TRBV4-3 to TRBJ2-4; possible D gene TRBD2, 6 bases. Germline-derived CDR1 and CDR2 are LGHNA and YSLEER. The CDR3 loop spans 16 amino acids. Trimming took 4 bases from V and 1 from J, leaving 14 bases between them. CDR3 DNA sequence: TGCGCCAGCAGCCGGCCGGGGGAGGATGCCAAAAACATTCAGTACTTC. Its translation is CASSRPGEDAKNIQYF.

The chain couples TRBV12-3 or TRBV12-4 to TRBJ2-3; no clear D gene. The CDR3 loop spans 12 amino acids. V lost 8 bases and J 4 bases, leaving 10 bases between the germline ends. The CDR3 nucleotides are TGTGCCAGCCTAAGACTTGCAGATACGCAGTATTTT. Protein product: CASLRLADTQYF.

The genes are TRBV3-1 and TRBJ1-6; no firm D call. Germline V gene lookup returns CDR1 LGHDT and CDR2 YNNKEL (reference sequence). Trimming stripped 2 bases from V and 7 bases from J, with 12 bases between. This CDR3 has 15 amino acids. CDR3: CASSQSDSTNSPLHF. In nucleotides, the CDR3 is TGTGCCAGCAGCCAATCTGACTCTACCAATTCACCCCTCCACTTT.

This rearrangement joins TRBV19 to TRBJ2-4; a weak D match, TRBD1 (6 bases). V dropped 3 bases and J dropped 2 bases, with 14 bases sitting between them. CDR1 is LNHDA and CDR2 is SQIVND in the germline V gene (reference sequence). This CDR3 contains 16 residues. The CDR3 nucleotides read TGTGCCAGTAGTATGGGGGCAGGGGTGACCAAAAACATTCAGTACTTC. Protein product: CASSMGAGVTKNIQYF.